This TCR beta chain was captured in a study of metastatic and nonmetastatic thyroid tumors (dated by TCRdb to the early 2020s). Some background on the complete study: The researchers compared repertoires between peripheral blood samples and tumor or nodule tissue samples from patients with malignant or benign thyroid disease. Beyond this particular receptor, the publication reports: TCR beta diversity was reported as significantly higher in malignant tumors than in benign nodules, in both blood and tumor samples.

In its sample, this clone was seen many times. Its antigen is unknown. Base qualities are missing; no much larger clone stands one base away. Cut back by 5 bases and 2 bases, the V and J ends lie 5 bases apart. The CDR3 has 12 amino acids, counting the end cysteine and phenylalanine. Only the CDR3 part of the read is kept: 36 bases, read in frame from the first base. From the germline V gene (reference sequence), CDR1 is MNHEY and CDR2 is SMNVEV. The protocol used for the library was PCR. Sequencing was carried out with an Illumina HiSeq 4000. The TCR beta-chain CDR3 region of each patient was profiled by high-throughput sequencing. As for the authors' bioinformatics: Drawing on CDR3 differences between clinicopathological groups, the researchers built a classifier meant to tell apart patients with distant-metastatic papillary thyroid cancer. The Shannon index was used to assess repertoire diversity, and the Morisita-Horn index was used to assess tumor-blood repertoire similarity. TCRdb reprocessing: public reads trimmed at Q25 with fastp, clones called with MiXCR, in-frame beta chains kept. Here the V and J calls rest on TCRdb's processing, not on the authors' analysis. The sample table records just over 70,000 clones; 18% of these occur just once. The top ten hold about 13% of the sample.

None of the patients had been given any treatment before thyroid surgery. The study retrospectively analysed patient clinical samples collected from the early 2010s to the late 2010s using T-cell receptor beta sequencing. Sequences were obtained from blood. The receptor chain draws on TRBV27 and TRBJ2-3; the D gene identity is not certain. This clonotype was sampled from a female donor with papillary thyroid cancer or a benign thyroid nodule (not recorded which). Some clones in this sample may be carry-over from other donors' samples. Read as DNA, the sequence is TGTGCCAGCAGTCGACTCACAGATACGCAGTATTTT. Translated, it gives CASSRLTDTQYF.